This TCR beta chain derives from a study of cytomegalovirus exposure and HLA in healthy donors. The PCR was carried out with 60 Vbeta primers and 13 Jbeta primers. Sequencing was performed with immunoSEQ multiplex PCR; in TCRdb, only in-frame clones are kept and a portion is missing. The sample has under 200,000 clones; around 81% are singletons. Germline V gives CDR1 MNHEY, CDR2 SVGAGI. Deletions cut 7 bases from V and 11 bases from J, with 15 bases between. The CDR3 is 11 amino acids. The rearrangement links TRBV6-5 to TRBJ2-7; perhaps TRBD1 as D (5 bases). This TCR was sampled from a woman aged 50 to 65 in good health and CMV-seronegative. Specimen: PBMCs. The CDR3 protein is CASKGANTEYF. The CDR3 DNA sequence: TGTGCCAGCAAAGGGGCAAACACTGAGTACTTC.